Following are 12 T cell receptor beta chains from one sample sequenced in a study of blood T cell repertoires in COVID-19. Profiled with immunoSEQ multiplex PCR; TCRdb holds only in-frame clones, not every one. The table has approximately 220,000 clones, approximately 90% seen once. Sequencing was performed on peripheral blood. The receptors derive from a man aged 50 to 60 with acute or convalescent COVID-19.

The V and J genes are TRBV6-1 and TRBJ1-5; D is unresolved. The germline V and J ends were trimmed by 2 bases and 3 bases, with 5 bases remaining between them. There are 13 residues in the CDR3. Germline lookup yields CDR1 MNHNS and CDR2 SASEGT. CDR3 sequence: CASSEQDNQPQHF. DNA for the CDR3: TGTGCCAGCAGTGAACAGGACAATCAGCCCCAGCATTTT.

CDR3 in amino acids: CASSLFGPSGANVLTF. Written as DNA, the CDR3 is TGTGCCAGCAGCTTGTTTGGCCCCTCTGGGGCCAACGTCCTGACTTTC. The chain joins TRBV5-6 to TRBJ2-6, with D unresolved. Germline V gene data show CDR1 as SGHDT and CDR2 as YYEEEE. Trimming left V 1 base short and J 0 bases short, with 8 bases between. CDR3 length: 16 amino acids.

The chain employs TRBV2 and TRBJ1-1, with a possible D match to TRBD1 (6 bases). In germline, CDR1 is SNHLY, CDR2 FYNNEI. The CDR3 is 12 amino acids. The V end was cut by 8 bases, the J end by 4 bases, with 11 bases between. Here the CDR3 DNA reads TGTGCCAGCGCCCCCAGGGGCACTGAAGCTTTCTTT. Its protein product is CASAPRGTEAFF.

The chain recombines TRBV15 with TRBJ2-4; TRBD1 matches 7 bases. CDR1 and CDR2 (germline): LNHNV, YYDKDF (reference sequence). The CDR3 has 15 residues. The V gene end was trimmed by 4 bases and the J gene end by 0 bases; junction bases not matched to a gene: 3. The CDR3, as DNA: TGTGCCACCAGCAAAGGGGGCTTAGCCAAAAACATTCAGTACTTC. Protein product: CATSKGGLAKNIQYF.

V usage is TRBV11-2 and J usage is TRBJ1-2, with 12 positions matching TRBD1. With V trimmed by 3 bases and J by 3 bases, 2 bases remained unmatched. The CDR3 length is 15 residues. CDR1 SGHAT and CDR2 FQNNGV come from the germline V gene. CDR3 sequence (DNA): TGTGCCAGCAGCTTGAGGGACAGGGGGCACTATGGCTACACCTTC. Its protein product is CASSLRDRGHYGYTF.

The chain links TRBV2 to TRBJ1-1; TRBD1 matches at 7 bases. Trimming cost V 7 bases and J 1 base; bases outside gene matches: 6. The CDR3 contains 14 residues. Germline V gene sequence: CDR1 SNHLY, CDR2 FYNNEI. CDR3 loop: CASTDRAQNTEAFF. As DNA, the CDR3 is TGTGCCAGCACTGACAGGGCCCAGAACACTGAAGCTTTCTTT.

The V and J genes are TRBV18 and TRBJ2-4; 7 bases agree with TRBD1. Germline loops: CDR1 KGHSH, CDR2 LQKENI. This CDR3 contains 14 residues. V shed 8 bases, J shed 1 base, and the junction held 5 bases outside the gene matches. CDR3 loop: CASHQQGAKNIQYF. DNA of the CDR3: TGTGCCAGCCACCAACAGGGGGCCAAAAACATTCAGTACTTC.

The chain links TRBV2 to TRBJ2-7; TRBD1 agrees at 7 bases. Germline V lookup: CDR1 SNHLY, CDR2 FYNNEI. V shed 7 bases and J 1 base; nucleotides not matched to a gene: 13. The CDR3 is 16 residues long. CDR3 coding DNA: TGTGCCAGCACCGGACCCGGGACAGATCATTCCTACGAGCAGTACTTC. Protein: CASTGPGTDHSYEQYF.

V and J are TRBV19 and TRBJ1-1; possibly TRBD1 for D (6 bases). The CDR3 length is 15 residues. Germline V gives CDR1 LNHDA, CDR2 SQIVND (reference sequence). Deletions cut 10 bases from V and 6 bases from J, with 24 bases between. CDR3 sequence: CATTKPEQGSPEAFF. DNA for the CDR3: TGTGCCACCACCAAACCGGAACAGGGTTCCCCTGAAGCTTTCTTT.

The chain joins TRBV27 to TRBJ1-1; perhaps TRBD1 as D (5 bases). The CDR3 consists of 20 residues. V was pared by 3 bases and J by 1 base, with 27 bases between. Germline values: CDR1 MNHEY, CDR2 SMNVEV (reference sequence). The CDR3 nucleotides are TGTGCCAGCAGTTTTAATTTCCCCCATTTGGGGGGAAAGGAGAACACTGAAGCTTTCTTT. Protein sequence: CASSFNFPHLGGKENTEAFF.

The CDR3, as DNA: TGTGCCACCCAGGGATGGAGGGGCACTGAAGCTTTCTTT. This encodes CATQGWRGTEAFF. The chain couples TRBV6-5 to TRBJ1-1; TRBD1 might be the D (5 bases). The CDR3 length is 13 residues. V lost 10 bases and J 4 bases, leaving 16 bases between the germline ends. The V gene's germline CDR1 is MNHEY and CDR2 SVGAGI.

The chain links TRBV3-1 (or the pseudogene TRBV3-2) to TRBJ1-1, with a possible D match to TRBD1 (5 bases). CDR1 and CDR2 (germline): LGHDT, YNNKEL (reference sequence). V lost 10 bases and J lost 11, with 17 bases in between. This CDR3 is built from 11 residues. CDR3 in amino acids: CATGEGFGAFF. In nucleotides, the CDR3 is TGTGCCACTGGGGAGGGGTTCGGCGCTTTCTTT.